Sequencing of this T cell receptor (beta chain) was carried out in a study of patients and donors after allogeneic stem cell transplantation. One entry per CDR3 protein, called by TCRdb with MiXCR from the RT-PCR reads. The sample includes about 230,000 distinct CDR3 sequences, less than 15% of them seen just once. CDR3 length: 15 residues. Trimming at V came to 0 bases and at J to 4 bases, leaving 6 bases not matched to a gene. From germline, CDR1 is SGHRS and CDR2 YFSETQ. This clonotype has only a few counts. The chain links TRBV5-1 to TRBJ1-2, with 7 positions matching TRBD1. The source of this sequence is a human donor who was either an allogeneic HSCT recipient or a stem cell or donor lymphocyte infusion donor (not recorded which). It is not recorded whose cells these are; they may come from a transplant donor. The sample taken for sequencing was blood, either unsorted or a sorted T cell fraction (not recorded which). The CDR3 region has the DNA TGCGCCAGCAGCTTGGACAGGGGCGCCTTCTATGGCTACACCTTC. This gives the protein CASSLDRGAFYGYTF.